A selection of T cell receptor beta chains follows, all from one sample in a study of long-term antiretroviral therapy in people with HIV. Sequenced by immunoSEQ multiplex PCR; TCRdb stores in-frame clones only, minus some. The repertoire includes under 20,000 clones, roughly 86% of them detected once, and over 9.5% sits in the top ten. Sequencing used unsorted PBMCs, obtained 0.5 years after starting antiretroviral therapy. The receptor set was obtained from a middle-aged man with HIV. The CDR3 runs from the conserved cysteine through the conserved F or W. The D gene is left open where the match is weak. Size values are once, few and many counts, or a class for expanded clones, and some rows have none.

D: .
size: .
V: TRBV27
J: TRBJ2-1
CDR3: CASTSSVATNNEQFF
DNA: TGTGCCAGCACCTCGTCAGTAGCGACGAACAATGAGCAGTTCTTC

D: TRBD1
size: .
V: TRBV5-1
J: TRBJ1-2
CDR3: CASSSTTGTGWDYGYTF
DNA: TGCGCCAGCAGCTCCACCACCGGGACAGGGTGGGACTATGGCTACACCTTC

D: .
size: .
V: TRBV6-5
J: TRBJ1-3
CDR3: CASRRAGPSGNTIYF
DNA: TGTGCCAGCAGGCGGGCAGGGCCCTCTGGAAACACCATATATTTT

D: TRBD2
size: once
V: TRBV7-6
J: TRBJ2-7
CDR3: CASSLGLGLAGDEQYF
DNA: TGTGCCAGCAGCTTAGGCCTGGGACTAGCGGGAGACGAGCAGTACTTC

D: .
size: .
V: TRBV7-9
J: TRBJ1-2
CDR3: CASSLGQLSNYGYTF
DNA: TGTGCCAGCAGCCTCGGACAGCTTTCTAACTATGGCTACACCTTC

D: .
size: .
V: TRBV19
J: TRBJ2-7
CDR3: CASSPQNRGRPTPYEQYF
DNA: TGTGCCAGTAGTCCACAAAACCGAGGACGGCCCACACCCTACGAGCAGTACTTC

D: TRBD1
size: once
V: TRBV25-1
J: TRBJ2-3
CDR3: CASSEYQTGTDTQYF
DNA: TGTGCCAGCAGTGAATATCAGACAGGGACAGATACGCAGTATTTT

D: .
size: .
V: TRBV19
J: TRBJ1-2
CDR3: CASMGAGAGAPVENYGYTF
DNA: TGTGCCAGTATGGGGGCGGGTGCGGGGGCACCGGTGGAAAACTATGGCTACACCTTC

D: .
size: .
V: TRBV6-5
J: TRBJ2-6
CDR3: CASSYAGANVLTF
DNA: TGTGCCAGCAGTTATGCCGGGGCCAACGTCCTGACTTTC

D: TRBD2
size: .
V: TRBV19
J: TRBJ2-1
CDR3: CASSTTSGSNNEQFF
DNA: TGTGCCAGTAGTACAACTAGCGGGAGCAACAATGAGCAGTTCTTC